This T cell receptor beta chain was sequenced for a study of shared clonotypes between healthy human individuals. The material for each subset, its genomic DNA, was split evenly across several immunoSEQ plates. Unsorted PBMC DNA sequencing spanned ten immunoSEQ deep assay plates. In the original analysis: Quality scores were absent from the junction-only immunoSEQ sequences, so filtering differed. Sequencing was performed with immunoSEQ multiplex PCR; in TCRdb, only in-frame clones are kept and a portion is missing. That table gives V, J and clone size, and the DNA gave D and trimming. Counted here are 490,000 or so clones, 70% to 80% occurring once; the ten biggest clones make up under 15%. A note on this clone: A much larger clonotype is one base distant, so this may be a read error.

The length of the CDR3 is 16 residues. Material for sequencing was PBMCs. The chain couples TRBV21-1 to TRBJ1-4. TRBV21-1 corresponds to a pseudogene. The TCR originated in a woman between 35 and 50 years old in good health. Some clones in this sample may be carry-over from other donors' samples. CDR3 amino acids: CASKGGEPATNEKLFF. The CDR3, as DNA: TGTGCCAGCAAAGGCGGGGAACCAGCAACTAATGAAAAACTGTTTTTT.